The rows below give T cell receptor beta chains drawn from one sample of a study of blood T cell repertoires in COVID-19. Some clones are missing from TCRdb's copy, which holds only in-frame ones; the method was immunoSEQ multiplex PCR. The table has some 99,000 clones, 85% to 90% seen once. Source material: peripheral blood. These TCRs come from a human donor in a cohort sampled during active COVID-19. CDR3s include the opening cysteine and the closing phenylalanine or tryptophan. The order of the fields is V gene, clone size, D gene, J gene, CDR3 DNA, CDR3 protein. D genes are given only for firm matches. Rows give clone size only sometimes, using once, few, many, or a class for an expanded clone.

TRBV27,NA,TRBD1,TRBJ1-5,TGTGCCAGCAGTCAAGGGACAGCCCATCAGCCCCAGCATTTT,CASSQGTAHQPQHF
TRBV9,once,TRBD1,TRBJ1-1,TGTGCCAGCGGCAGGGGGACTGAAGCTTTCTTT,CASGRGTEAFF
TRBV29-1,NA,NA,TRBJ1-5,TGCAGCGTCCTAGGACAGAATCAGCCCCAGCATTTT,CSVLGQNQPQHF
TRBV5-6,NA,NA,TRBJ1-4,TGTGCCAGCAGCCACTTCCGACGGGACAAGGCTAATGAAAAACTGTTTTTT,CASSHFRRDKANEKLFF
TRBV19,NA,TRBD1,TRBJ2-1,TGTGCCAGTAGTATAGATCGACACTCAACCGACAGGGTGGACAATGAGCAGTTCTTC,CASSIDRHSTDRVDNEQFF
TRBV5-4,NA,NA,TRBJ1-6,TGTGCCAGCAGCCCGGAGTACGTTCCCACCTCCTCCTATAATTCACCCCTCCACTTT,CASSPEYVPTSSYNSPLHF
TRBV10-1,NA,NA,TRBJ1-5,TGCGTCAGCCACCTAAGGGGGCCCCAGCATTTT,CVSHLRGPQHF
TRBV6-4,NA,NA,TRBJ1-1,TGTGCCAGCAGTGCGTCAGGCAACACTGAAGCTTTCTTT,CASSASGNTEAFF
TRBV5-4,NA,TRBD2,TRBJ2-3,TGTGCCAGCAGCTTGGGGTCCCTAGCGGGGGGCTCTAGCACAGATACGCAGTATTTT,CASSLGSLAGGSSTDTQYF
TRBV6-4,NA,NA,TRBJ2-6,TGTGCCAGCAGGCCTCAGGGCGACCTTTTCTCTGGGGCCAACGTCCTGACTTTC,CASRPQGDLFSGANVLTF
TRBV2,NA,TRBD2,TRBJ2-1,TGTGCCAGCAGTGAAGCGCGACTAGCGGGGGTCAATGAGCAGTTCTTC,CASSEARLAGVNEQFF
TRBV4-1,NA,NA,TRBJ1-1,TGCGCCAGCAGCCAAGATCCGGGTGGCGGGAACACTGAAGCTTTCTTT,CASSQDPGGGNTEAFF
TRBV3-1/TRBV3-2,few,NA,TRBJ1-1,TGTGCCAGCAGCCAAGCCACGCTATCAAACACTGAAGCTTTCTTT,CASSQATLSNTEAFF
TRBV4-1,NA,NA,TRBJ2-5,TGCGCCAGCAGCCCCCAGGCTGGAGAGACCCAGTACTTC,CASSPQAGETQYF
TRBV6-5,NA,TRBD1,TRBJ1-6,TGTGCCAGCGCATCGAGGAACAGGGGGTCACCCCTCCACTTT,CASASRNRGSPLHF
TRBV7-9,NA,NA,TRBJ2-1,TGTGCCAGCAGCCTGATTCCGCTAGCGAACATTTACAATGAGCAGTTCTTC,CASSLIPLANIYNEQFF
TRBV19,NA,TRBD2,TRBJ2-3,TGTGCCAGTGGTATACTAGCGGGGGGGCAAGATACGCAGTATTTT,CASGILAGGQDTQYF
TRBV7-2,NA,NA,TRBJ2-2,TGTGCCAGCAGCACCGGGACACCGAACACCGGGGAGCTGTTTTTT,CASSTGTPNTGELFF
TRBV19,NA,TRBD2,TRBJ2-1,TGTGCCAGTAGTATTCGGCTAGCGGGAAACAATGAGCAGTTCTTC,CASSIRLAGNNEQFF
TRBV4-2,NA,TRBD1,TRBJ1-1,TGTGCCAGCAGCCAACGGGACAGCCGGGAAGCTTTCTTT,CASSQRDSREAFF
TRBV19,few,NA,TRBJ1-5,TGTGCCAGTACTGAAGAATTTCCAGCGGGACCTTATCAGCCCCAGCATTTT,CASTEEFPAGPYQPQHF
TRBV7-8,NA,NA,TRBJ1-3,TGTGCCAGCAGCTTCGGGGAAATAAACACCATATATTTT,CASSFGEINTIYF
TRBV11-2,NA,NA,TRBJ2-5,TGTGCCAGCAGCCGGGGGGCCCAGGGTGGGGTCGAGACCCAGTACTTC,CASSRGAQGGVETQYF
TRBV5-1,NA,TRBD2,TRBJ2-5,TGCGCCAGCAGCCTAAGTCCCGGGGGGGAGACCCAGTACTTC,CASSLSPGGETQYF
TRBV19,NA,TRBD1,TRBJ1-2,TGTGCCAGTAGTATATGGACAGGGACAAACTATGGCTACACCTTC,CASSIWTGTNYGYTF
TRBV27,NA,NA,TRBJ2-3,TGTGCCAGCAGGGGCGGGAACACAGATACGCAGTATTTT,CASRGGNTDTQYF
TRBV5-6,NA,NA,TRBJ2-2,TGTGCCAGCAGCTCCCCAGGAAACACCGGGGAGCTGTTTTTT,CASSSPGNTGELFF
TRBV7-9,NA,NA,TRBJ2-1,TGTGCCAGCAGCTTTGGCTATACTCTTGCGGGGGCTCGTACGAATGAGCAGTTCTTC,CASSFGYTLAGARTNEQFF
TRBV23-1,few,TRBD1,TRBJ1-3,TGCGCCAGCAGTCAACCCGGACAGGAGATATATTTT,CASSQPGQEIYF
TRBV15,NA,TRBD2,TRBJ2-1,TGTGCCACCAGCGGAAACTCGGGGGGATACAATGAGCAGTTCTTC,CATSGNSGGYNEQFF
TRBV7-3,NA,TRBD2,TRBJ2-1,TGTGCCAGCAGCCCCGGGACTAGCGGGAGGACGCTCTACAATGAGCAGTTCTTC,CASSPGTSGRTLYNEQFF
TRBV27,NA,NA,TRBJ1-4,TGTGCCAGCAGTCTCCGGGTTACAAGCAGGGGTAATGAAAAACTGTTTTTT,CASSLRVTSRGNEKLFF
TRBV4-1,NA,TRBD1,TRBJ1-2,TGCGCCAGCAGCCAAGATCCTCAGGGGGCGAGGTATGGCTACACCTTC,CASSQDPQGARYGYTF
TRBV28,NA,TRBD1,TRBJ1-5,TGTGCCAGCGTTGACAGGGGGCCCTATCAGCCCCAGCATTTT,CASVDRGPYQPQHF
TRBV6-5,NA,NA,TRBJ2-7,TGTGCCAGCAGTTACTCGTCGGGTAGGCAGTACTTC,CASSYSSGRQYF
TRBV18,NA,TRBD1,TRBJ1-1,TGTGCCAGCTCACCGACGACATGGACAGGGACTAACACTGAAGCTTTCTTT,CASSPTTWTGTNTEAFF
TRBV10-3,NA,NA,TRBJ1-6,TGTGCCACATCCCGGGGGGCCGATTCACCCCTCCACTTT,CATSRGADSPLHF
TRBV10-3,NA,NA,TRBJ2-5,TGTGCCATCAGTGCAGGGGTACGAGAGACCCAGTACTTC,CAISAGVRETQYF
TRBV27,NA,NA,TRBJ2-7,TGTGCCAGCAGTTTGGGGACACCCTACGAGCAGTACTTC,CASSLGTPYEQYF
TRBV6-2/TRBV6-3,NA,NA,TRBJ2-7,TGTGCCAGCAGTTCCCGCACAGGGATAGTCTCCTACGAGCAGTACTTC,CASSSRTGIVSYEQYF
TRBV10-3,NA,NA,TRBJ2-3,TGTGCCATCAGCAAGCGGAGTAGCACAGATACGCAGTATTTT,CAISKRSSTDTQYF
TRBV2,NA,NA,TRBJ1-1,TGTGCCAGCAGTGAAGAAGGAGGGAACACTGAAGCTTTCTTT,CASSEEGGNTEAFF
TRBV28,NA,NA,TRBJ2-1,TGTGCCAGCAGTACCGGGGGCAATGAGCAGTTCTTC,CASSTGGNEQFF
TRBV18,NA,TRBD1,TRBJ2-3,TGTGCCAGCTCACCGGACAGGGGAGGCACAGATACGCAGTATTTT,CASSPDRGGTDTQYF
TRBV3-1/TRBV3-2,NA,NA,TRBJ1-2,TGTGCCAGCAGCCAAGTATTCAACAACCACTATGGCTACACCTTC,CASSQVFNNHYGYTF
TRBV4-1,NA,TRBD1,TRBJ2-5,TGCGCCAGCAGCCCCGGACAGGGTCCAGCGGAGACCCAGTACTTC,CASSPGQGPAETQYF
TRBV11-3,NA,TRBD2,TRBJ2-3,TGTGCCAGCAGCCTGGTAGGGCGGGGGTCCACAGATACGCAGTATTTT,CASSLVGRGSTDTQYF
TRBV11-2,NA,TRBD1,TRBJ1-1,TGTGCCAGCAGCTTAGCAGGGGGCGCGAGGGGTGAAGCTTTCTTT,CASSLAGGARGEAFF
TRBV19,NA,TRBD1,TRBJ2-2,TGTGCCAGTAGTATTGGACAGGGCGGGGAGCTGTTTTTT,CASSIGQGGELFF
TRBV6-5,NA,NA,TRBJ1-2,TGTGCCAGCACCCGGGGGGCAAATGGCTACACCTTC,CASTRGANGYTF
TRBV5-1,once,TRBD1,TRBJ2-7,TGCGCCAGCAGCCCCAGACCGGGACAGCTGTACGAGCAGTACTTC,CASSPRPGQLYEQYF
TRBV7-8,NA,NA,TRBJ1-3,TGTGCCAGCAGCCCCAGGGGAAACACCATATATTTT,CASSPRGNTIYF
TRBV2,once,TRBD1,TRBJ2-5,TGTGCCAGTACAAGACAGGGTAGAGAGACCCAGTACTTC,CASTRQGRETQYF